This T cell receptor beta chain was captured in a study of blood T cell repertoires in COVID-19 (dated by TCRdb to 2020 to 2022). In terms of the full investigation: Samples covering the acute and convalescent phases of COVID-19 were provided by collaborators in the United States, Italy and Spain. The samples were drawn from the first 160 participants of the ongoing ImmuneRACE study and from over 950 subjects provided by 6 global collaborators. Where available, HLA class I and class II types were obtained from metadata supplied by the sample provider rather than from assay-based typing. The dataset comprised deeply sampled blood TCRbeta repertoires from subjects exposed to, actively infected with, or recovered from COVID-19. The repertoires were made available in a free public database intended to serve as a resource for research on the immune response to SARS-CoV-2. Sample metadata almost always included a de-identified subject ID, COVID-19 status, age in years and sex. The material from the prospective study consisted of cDNA or gDNA derived from T cells, B-cell-depleted T cells, or PBMCs. Study-level results and caveats: How much clinical and demographic metadata was included differed by source and by participant, and the metadata was provided uncurated.

The collaborating institutions used their own protocols to collect whole blood in K2EDTA tubes. For TCRbeta analysis, collaborators shipped samples as frozen whole blood, isolated PBMCs, or DNA extracted from either of those sample types. The CDR3 runs 16 amino acids, cysteine and phenylalanine included. CDR3 DNA only is kept here, 48 bases in frame from base 1. Based on the germline V gene, the CDR1 and CDR2 sequences are SGHRS and YFSETQ. V has 0 bases trimmed and J has 7 bases trimmed; junction bases matching no gene number 5. TCRbeta CDR3 regions were amplified from genomic DNA using the immunoSEQ Assay, a bias-controlled multiplex PCR. Per the original workflow: The number of nucleated cells in each sample was estimated from the amplification of reference gene primers within the assay. To quantify the absolute abundance of each unique TCRbeta CDR3 rearrangement, sequence reads were collapsed and filtered. Productive Simpson clonality was computed per sample as the square root of Simpson's diversity index over productive rearrangements. TCRdb took over this immuneACCESS table, retaining in-frame rearrangements with V and J assigned. Such tables are incomplete; in checked studies, under half of the missing clones stem from an unresolved V gene, and the remainder is unexplained. V and J calls and clone size are given by that table; D and trimming were obtained from the DNA. Present in this sample are 75,000 to 95,000 clones, roughly 80% of which were seen just once. 15% to 20% of the sample is in the top ten clones.

Of note for this clone: Its antigen specificity is not known. Base quality data are lacking; no much larger clone is found one base away.

The rearrangement combines TRBV5-1 with TRBJ1-6; the central 9 bases match TRBD1. The clonotype was recovered from a man at least 80 years old with active or convalescent COVID-19. The source material was peripheral blood. The encoded CDR3 is CASSLGWTGDNSPLHF. The nucleotide sequence reads as follows: TGCGCCAGCAGCTTGGGGTGGACAGGGGACAATTCACCCCTCCACTTT.